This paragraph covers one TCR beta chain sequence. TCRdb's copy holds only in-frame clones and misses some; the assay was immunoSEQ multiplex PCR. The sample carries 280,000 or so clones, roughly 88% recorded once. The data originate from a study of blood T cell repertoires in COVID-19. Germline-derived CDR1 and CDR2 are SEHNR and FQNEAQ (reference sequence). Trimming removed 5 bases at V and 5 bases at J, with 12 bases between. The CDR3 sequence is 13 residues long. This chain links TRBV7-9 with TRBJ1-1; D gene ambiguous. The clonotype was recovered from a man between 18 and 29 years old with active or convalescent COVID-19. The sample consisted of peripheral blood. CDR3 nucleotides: TGTGCCAGCAGCCCAACAACGTGGACTGAAGCTTTCTTT. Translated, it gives CASSPTTWTEAFF.